Described below is a single T cell receptor beta chain sequence and its context. The specificity of this receptor is unknown. Base qualities are not provided; no much larger clone lies one nucleotide away. The sample belongs to a study of quantifying T cell responses using KT2 cells (dated by TCRdb to the late 2010s). Broadly, across the study: RNA was DNase-treated and reverse transcribed with TCR alpha and beta constant-region primers, mostly using SuperScript III. The efficiency of the T4 ligation step under optimum conditions was estimated to be greater than 9%. To prevent over-amplification, PCR2 was performed as a SYBR Green qPCR and halted at a predetermined fluorescence threshold.

To test the sensitivity and accuracy of the pipeline, known numbers of KT2, a T cell clone whose TCR had already been sequenced, were spiked into unfractionated PBMC. KT2 cells were mixed with a fixed number of PBMC to create a range of KT2-to-PBMC ratios. Broader findings and caveats from the paper: KT2 sequences were still detected at the lowest spike-in tested, roughly one KT2 cell per 100,000 PBMC. The study did not include a side-by-side comparison of this pipeline with other TCR sequencing techniques. The numbers of KT2 alpha and beta sequences increased linearly with the number of input KT2 cells across several orders of magnitude. At very high KT2 spike-in numbers, detection of KT2 sequences reached saturation.

Libraries came from UMI-ligation and nested PCR. Using T4 RNA ligase 1, a single-stranded oligonucleotide bearing the Illumina SP2 sequence plus a UMI was ligated onto the 3' end of the cDNA. PCR1 was run for 4 cycles (98 degrees C for 15 s, 69 degrees C for 30 s, 72 degrees C for 40 s), and an equimolar mix of RC1.1 and RC1.2, covering TRBC1 and TRBC2, was used as the beta primer. From PCR2 onward, TCR alpha and beta chains were processed separately, with sample indices and Illumina adaptors added. Placed after an 8-base spacer, the UMI was made up of 12 random nucleotides arranged as two hexamers with a spacer between them. Libraries were sequenced on an Illumina MiSeq using v2 2x251 paired-end chemistry, with roughly 11 samples typically included per run. PhiX DNA was added at 5-7% to each sequencing library so that diversity was increased. The authors processed their data as follows. bcl2fastq converted raw reads to FASTQ, and Demultiplexor demultiplexed the reads by dual indices. V and J genes were assigned by Decombinator through tag matching that permitted a single base-pair mismatch. Collapsinator used UMIs to correct both sequencing errors and frequency errors arising from PCR heterogeneity. Decombinator identifiers were converted to nucleotide sequence by CDR3Translator, the sequences were translated to amino acids, and CDR3 was extracted using C- and N-terminal motifs. A cluster of KT2 sequences that shared one unique molecular identifier was counted as a single distinct KT2 TCR. TCRdb reanalyzed the raw reads on its own, using fastp at Q25 for trimming and MiXCR for clone calling, and kept in-frame beta chains. Identical CDR3 protein sequences are pooled into one entry, listed with their most common genes and DNA. The V and J calls were not made by the authors but by TCRdb's processing. The sample records tens of thousands of distinct CDR3 sequences, more than 9% of which are singletons. Approximately 9.4% of the sample is in the top ten clones.

This receptor was taken from a human donor. Sample: PBMCs spiked with cells of the T cell clone KT2.

This receptor has the CDR3 CATTKDKDRGGPYEQYF. The DNA is TGTGCCACCACCAAGGATAAAGACAGGGGTGGGCCCTACGAGCAGTACTTC. The chain is encoded by TRBV15 joined to TRBJ2-7; TRBD1 lines up with 8 middle nucleotides. CDR1 LNHNV and CDR2 YYDKDF were looked up in the germline V gene (reference sequence). The cysteine opens and the phenylalanine closes a CDR3 of 17 amino acids. Only the CDR3 portion is preserved as DNA: 51 bases, with reading frame beginning at the first base. Ends trimmed: V by 7 bases, J by 2 bases; bases unmatched to a gene: 16.